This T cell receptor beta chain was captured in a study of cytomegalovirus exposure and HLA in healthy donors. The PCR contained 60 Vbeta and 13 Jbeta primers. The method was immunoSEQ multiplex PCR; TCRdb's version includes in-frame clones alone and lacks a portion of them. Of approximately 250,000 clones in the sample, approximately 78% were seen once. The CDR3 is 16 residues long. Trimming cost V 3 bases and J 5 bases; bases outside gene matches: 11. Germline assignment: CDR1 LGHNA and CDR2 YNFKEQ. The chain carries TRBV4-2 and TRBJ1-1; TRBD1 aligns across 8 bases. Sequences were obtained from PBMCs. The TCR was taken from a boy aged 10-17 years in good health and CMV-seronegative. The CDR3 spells CASSHPLQGARTEAFF. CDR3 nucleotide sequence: TGTGCCAGCAGCCACCCCCTCCAGGGGGCGCGGACTGAAGCTTTCTTT.